The source of this T cell receptor beta chain is a study of blood T cell repertoires in COVID-19 (dated by TCRdb to the early 2020s). Describing the broader study: Samples covering the acute and convalescent phases of COVID-19 were provided by collaborators in the United States, Italy and Spain. The prospective study material was composed of cDNA or gDNA derived from T cells, B-cell-depleted T cells, or PBMCs. The dataset comprised deeply sampled blood TCRbeta repertoires from subjects exposed to, actively infected with, or recovered from COVID-19. The repertoires were made available in a free public database intended to serve as a resource for research on the immune response to SARS-CoV-2. Samples were obtained from the ongoing ImmuneRACE study (first 160 participants) and from 1,254 subjects provided by 6 global collaborators. Sample metadata almost always included a de-identified subject ID, COVID-19 status, age in years and sex. Where available, HLA class I and class II types were obtained from metadata supplied by the sample provider rather than from assay-based typing. Results the study describes overall, beyond this receptor: The amount of clinical and demographic metadata varied by source and participant and was provided uncurated.

A note on this clone: This clone's antigen is unknown. Within one base of it there is no much larger clone, and no base qualities were kept.

Including cysteine and phenylalanine, the CDR3 has 15 amino acids. The read is trimmed to its CDR3 DNA, 45 bases read in frame from base 1. According to the germline V gene (reference sequence), CDR1 reads LNHDA and CDR2 reads SQIVND. The V end loses 7 bases and the J end loses 0 bases, and a stretch of 13 bases separates them. TCRbeta CDR3 regions were amplified from genomic DNA by means of the immunoSEQ Assay, a bias-controlled multiplex PCR. Processing in the source paper ran as follows. The number of nucleated cells in each sample was estimated by amplification of reference gene primers within the assay. Sequence reads were collapsed and filtered to measure the absolute abundance of every unique TCRbeta CDR3 rearrangement. For each sample, productive Simpson clonality was calculated as the square root of Simpson's diversity index across productive rearrangements. As stored in TCRdb, this immuneACCESS dataset retains in-frame rearrangements with V and J assigned. A fraction of the clones does not appear; measured against another copy, unresolved V genes explain less than half of the discrepancy, and the remainder lacks a known reason. That table is the source of V, J and clone size, and D and trimming were worked out from the DNA. For this sample there are 55,000 to 60,000 clones; more than 75% appear just once. Roughly 5% of the sample is taken by the ten largest.

Each collaborating institution followed its own protocols to collect whole blood in K2EDTA tubes. For TCRbeta analysis, collaborator samples were shipped as frozen whole blood, as isolated PBMCs, or as DNA extracted from either sample type. The sequence links TRBV19 to TRBJ2-1; no D segment can be confidently identified. Sequencing used peripheral blood. The origin of this receptor is a man aged 35 to 55 with active COVID-19. The sequenced DNA: TGTGCCAGTATTGGAGACGGAAGCTCCTACAATGAGCAGTTCTTC. This translates into CASIGDGSSYNEQFF.